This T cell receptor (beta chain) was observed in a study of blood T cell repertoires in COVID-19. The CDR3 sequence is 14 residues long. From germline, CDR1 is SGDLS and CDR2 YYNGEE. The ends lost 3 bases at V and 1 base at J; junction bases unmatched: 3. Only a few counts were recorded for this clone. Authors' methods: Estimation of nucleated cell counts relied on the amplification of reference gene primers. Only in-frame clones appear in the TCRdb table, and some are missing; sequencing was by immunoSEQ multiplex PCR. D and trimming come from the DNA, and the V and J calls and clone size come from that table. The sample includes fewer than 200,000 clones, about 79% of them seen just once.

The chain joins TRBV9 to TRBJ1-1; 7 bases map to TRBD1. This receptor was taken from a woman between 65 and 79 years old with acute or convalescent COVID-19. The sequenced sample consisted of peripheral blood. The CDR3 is CASSAGGGNTEAFF. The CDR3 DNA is TGTGCCAGCAGCGCAGGGGGTGGGAACACTGAAGCTTTCTTT.